The subject of this entry is one TCR beta chain. These data originate in a study of monozygotic twins with inflammatory bowel disease. There were roughly 4,000 ng of total RNA used for each TCR library. TCRdb reprocessed the 5' RACE reads, with one entry per CDR3 protein and no DNA. This table lists around 140,000 distinct CDR3 sequences. CDR3 length: 16 residues. Germline V lookup: CDR1 DFQATT, CDR2 SNEGSKA (reference sequence). Sequences were obtained from blood. The clonotype was recovered from a human donor with ulcerative colitis or Crohn's disease, or a healthy co-twin of an affected twin (not recorded which). This sequence joins TRBV20-1 and TRBJ1-3; TCRdb indicates TRBD1, and absent DNA this call remains unverified. This chain's CDR3 is CSASLGTDFSGNTIYF.